Presented here are 10 T cell receptor beta chains from one specimen sequenced in a study of beta chain features in type 1 diabetes (dated by TCRdb to between 2017 and 2018). On the study overall, not on this receptor specifically: A moderate but significant shortening of TCRB CDR3 length was observed in type 1 diabetes patients in all four CD4+ subsets.

These TCRs are of unknown antigen specificity. The receptor library was made with the immunoSEQ multiplex PCR assay. The entire amount of isolated RNA was reverse transcribed using the High Capacity cDNA Reverse Transcription Kit, so the sequenced TCRB transcripts were expressed ones. Imported from immuneACCESS, the table was reduced by TCRdb to in-frame sequences with V and J called. These copies leave out some clones; in studies compared against another copy, an unresolved V gene accounts for under half, and the cause of the remainder is not known. This sample has about 150,000 clones in its table, and less than 10% of those were observed once. Under 0.6% of the sample belongs to the ten largest clones. The sample taken for sequencing was central memory CD4+ T cells from blood. Receptor source: a man aged 18 to 30 with type 1 diabetes.

The table lists this clone with many counts. The rearrangement links TRBV5-1 to TRBJ1-2, with TRBD1 matching over 8 bases. Germline trimming cut 6 bases from V and 4 bases from J; bases unmatched to any gene: 11. The CDR3 has 15 amino acids. Germline V lookup: CDR1 SGHRS, CDR2 YFSETQ. CDR3: CASKNSGGSGYGYTF. CDR3 nucleotides: TGCGCCAGCAAGAATTCAGGGGGCTCGGGCTATGGCTACACCTTC.

The genes are TRBV15 and TRBJ2-1; 13 bases fit TRBD2. V was pared by 0 bases and J by 5 bases, with 7 bases of the junction left unmatched. The CDR3 is 18 residues long. Per germline, CDR1 LNHNV and CDR2 YYDKDF (reference sequence). CDR3 sequence (DNA): TGTGCCACCAGCAGAGATCTAACTAGCGGGAGGGTGGACAATGAGCAGTTCTTC. This sequence encodes CATSRDLTSGRVDNEQFF.

The CDR3 is CASRREGSGEQFF. The CDR3 bases are TGTGCCAGCAGGCGGGAGGGCTCCGGTGAGCAGTTCTTC. The chain has TRBV27 and TRBJ2-1, with 9 bases fitting TRBD2. V shed 6 bases, J shed 9 bases, and the junction held 6 bases outside the gene matches. Germline V gene sequence: CDR1 MNHEY, CDR2 SMNVEV (reference sequence). The CDR3 loop spans 13 amino acids.

This clone came up many times. V usage is TRBV30 and J usage is TRBJ1-2, with D maybe TRBD1 (5 bases). Germline V gene sequence: CDR1 GTSNPN, CDR2 SVGIG (reference sequence). The CDR3 consists of 13 residues. Trimming removed 6 bases from V and 6 bases from J, with 17 bases in between. The CDR3 DNA sequence: TGTGCCTGTTTCTTCGGTGGAGGGGATGGCTACACCTTC. As protein: CACFFGGGDGYTF.

This clone showed up many times. The J gene is TRBJ2-1, the V gene TRBV7-2; 14 nucleotides align to TRBD2. The V segment lost 1 base and the J segment 8 bases; nucleotides outside the gene matches: 7. Germline assignment: CDR1 SGHTA and CDR2 FQGNSA. This CDR3 spans 17 amino acids. The CDR3 is CASSLVGTSGRIDEQFF. For the CDR3, the DNA is TGTGCCAGCAGCTTAGTAGGGACTAGCGGGAGAATAGATGAGCAGTTCTTC.

This chain connects TRBV7-2 to TRBJ2-3; D possibly corresponds to TRBD2 (7 bases). Germline-derived CDR1 and CDR2 are SGHTA and FQGNSA. Trimming took off 5 bases at V and 1 base at J, with 16 bases between the two ends. The CDR3 runs 16 residues. This CDR3 reads CASSRGGEGGTDTQYF. The CDR3, as DNA: TGTGCCAGCAGCCGAGGGGGGGAGGGTGGCACAGATACGCAGTATTTT.

The chain links TRBV7-9 to TRBJ1-5, with TRBD1 as a possible D gene (6 bases). CDR1 is SEHNR and CDR2 is FQNEAQ in the germline V gene (reference sequence). The CDR3 extends over 14 amino acids. Trimming pared 5 bases from V and 5 bases from J, leaving 13 bases between. This chain's CDR3 is CASSLTGSDQPQHF. The CDR3 DNA follows: TGTGCCAGCAGCCTCACAGGGAGTGATCAGCCCCAGCATTTT.

The sample holds a few counts of this clone. J is TRBJ2-2 and V is TRBV5-4; TRBD1 might be the D (6 bases). This CDR3 region has 15 residues. Trimming stripped 3 bases from V and 3 bases from J, with 12 bases between. Germline CDR1 reads SGHNT; CDR2 reads YYREEE (reference sequence). The CDR3 is CASSSRTVDTGELFF. CDR3 nucleotide sequence: TGTGCCAGCAGCTCGCGGACAGTGGACACCGGGGAGCTGTTTTTT.

The chain has TRBV5-1 and TRBJ2-2; D is unresolved. This CDR3 spans 15 amino acids. The V gene lost 0 bases and the J gene lost 3 bases, with 9 bases spanning the gap. The germline V gene encodes CDR1 SGHRS and CDR2 YFSETQ. In nucleotides, the CDR3 is TGCGCCAGCAGCTTGGTCAGGTCGTACACCGGGGAGCTGTTTTTT. The encoded protein is CASSLVRSYTGELFF.

The V gene is TRBV7-9, the J gene TRBJ2-5, with TRBD2 matching 11 bases. V lost 5 bases and J lost 5; bases outside the gene matches: 4. The CDR3 is made up of 14 amino acids. CDR1 and CDR2 from the germline V gene are SEHNR and FQNEAQ (reference sequence). CDR3 nucleotides: TGTGCCAGCAGCCTTATAGCGGGAGGGGAGACCCAGTACTTC. Translated: CASSLIAGGETQYF. Full variable domain (rest looked up from reference TRBV7-9 and TRBJ2-5): DTGVSQNPRHKITKRGQNVTFRCDPISEHNRLYWYRQTLGQGPEFLTYFQNEAQLEKSRLLSDRFSAERPKGSFSTLEIQRTEQGDSAMYLCASSLIAGGETQYFGPGTRLLVL.